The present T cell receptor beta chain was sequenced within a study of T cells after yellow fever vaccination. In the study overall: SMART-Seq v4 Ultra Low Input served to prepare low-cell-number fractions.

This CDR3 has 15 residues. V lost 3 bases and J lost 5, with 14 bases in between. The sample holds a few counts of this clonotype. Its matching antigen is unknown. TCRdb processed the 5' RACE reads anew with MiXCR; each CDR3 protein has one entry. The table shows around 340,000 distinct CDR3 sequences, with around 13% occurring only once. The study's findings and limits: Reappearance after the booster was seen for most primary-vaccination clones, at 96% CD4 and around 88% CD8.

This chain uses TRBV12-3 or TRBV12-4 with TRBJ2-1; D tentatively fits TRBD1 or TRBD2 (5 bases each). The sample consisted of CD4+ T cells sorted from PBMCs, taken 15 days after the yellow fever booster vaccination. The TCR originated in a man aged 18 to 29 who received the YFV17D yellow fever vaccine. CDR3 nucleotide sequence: TGTGCCAGCAGTTTGACCTCGAGGGGCCACAATGAGCAGTTCTTC. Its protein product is CASSLTSRGHNEQFF.